The present T cell receptor (beta chain) was sequenced within a study of long-term antiretroviral therapy in people with HIV. Study outcomes and limitations: Relative to control repertoires, HIV repertoires exhibited narrower CDR3 length ranges.

Details on this clone: The antigen is undetermined.

V shed 4 bases, J shed 9 bases, and the junction held 5 bases outside the gene matches. The CDR3 consists of 15 residues. The germline V gene encodes CDR1 PRHDT and CDR2 FYEKMQ (reference sequence). This was the immunoSEQ v3.0 assay at survey level. Clones were read by immunoSEQ multiplex PCR, and TCRdb kept only the in-frame ones, dropping some. The table includes tens of thousands of clones, around 81% detected once. The origin of this receptor is a man between 35 and 55 years old with HIV. V is TRBV13 and J is TRBJ2-1; 14 bases are shared with TRBD2. Sequencing was performed on unsorted PBMCs, taken 1.6 years after starting antiretroviral therapy. The CDR3 coding sequence is TGTGCCAGCAGCTGGGGACTAGCGGGAGAGGGTGAGCAGTTCTTC. Amino acid sequence: CASSWGLAGEGEQFF.